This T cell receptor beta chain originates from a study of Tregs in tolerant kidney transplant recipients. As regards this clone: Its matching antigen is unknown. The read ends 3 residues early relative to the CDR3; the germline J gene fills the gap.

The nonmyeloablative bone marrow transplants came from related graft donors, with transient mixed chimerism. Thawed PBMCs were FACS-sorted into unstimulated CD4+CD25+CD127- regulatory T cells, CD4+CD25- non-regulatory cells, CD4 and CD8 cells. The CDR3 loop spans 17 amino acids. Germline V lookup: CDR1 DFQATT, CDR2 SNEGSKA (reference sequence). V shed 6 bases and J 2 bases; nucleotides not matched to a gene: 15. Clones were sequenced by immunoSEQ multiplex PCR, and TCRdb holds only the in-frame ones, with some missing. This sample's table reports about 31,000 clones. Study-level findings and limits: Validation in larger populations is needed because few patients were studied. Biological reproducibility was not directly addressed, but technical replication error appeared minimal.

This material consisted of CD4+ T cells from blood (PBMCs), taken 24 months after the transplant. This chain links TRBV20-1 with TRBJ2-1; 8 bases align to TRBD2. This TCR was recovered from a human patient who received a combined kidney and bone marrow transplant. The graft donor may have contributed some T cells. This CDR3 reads CSAARARGGPTYNEQFF. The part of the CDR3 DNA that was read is TGCAGTGCCGCCCGGGCCCGGGGGGGACCTACCTACAATGAG.